A selection of T cell receptor beta chains follows, all from one sample in a study of blood T cells in healthy people across ages. TCRdb recomputed calls from the 5' RACE reads with MiXCR, one row per CDR3 protein. The top ten hold about 8% of the sample, which has some 1.5 million distinct CDR3 sequences, 28% seen once. Sequenced sample: blood. All receptors derive from a young woman in good health. Each CDR3 is given with its conserved first and last residue. The order of the fields is CDR3 DNA, CDR3 protein, V gene, clone size, D gene, J gene. The D gene is left open where the match is weak. Clone size is stated in some rows and not others, as once, few, many or a class when expanded.

CDR3 DNA: TGTGCCAGCAGCTTGTTTCAGGGTAATCAGCCCCAGCATTTT; CDR3 protein: CASSLFQGNQPQHF; V gene: TRBV5-6; clone size: few; D gene: NA; J gene: TRBJ1-5
CDR3 DNA: TGCAGTGCTAGAGATCGTTACGGGCAAGAGACCCAGTACTTC; CDR3 protein: CSARDRYGQETQYF; V gene: TRBV20-1; clone size: many; D gene: NA; J gene: TRBJ2-5
CDR3 DNA: TGTGCCAGCAGTTTACGGTGGGGTCAGGAGGGGACTGAAGCTTTCTTT; CDR3 protein: CASSLRWGQEGTEAFF; V gene: TRBV12-3/TRBV12-4; clone size: NA; D gene: NA; J gene: TRBJ1-1
CDR3 DNA: TGTGCCAGCAGCTTATCCGCCCTGCTAGGAGCTACCAATGAGCAGTTCTTC; CDR3 protein: CASSLSALLGATNEQFF; V gene: TRBV7-2; clone size: NA; D gene: NA; J gene: TRBJ2-1
CDR3 DNA: TGCGCCAGCAGCTTGGACCACGGTCGGGAGCAGTACTTC; CDR3 protein: CASSLDHGREQYF; V gene: TRBV5-1; clone size: many; D gene: NA; J gene: TRBJ2-7
CDR3 DNA: TGTGCCAGCAGCTATTGGACCACAAATCGGGGGTATGGCTACACCTTC; CDR3 protein: CASSYWTTNRGYGYTF; V gene: TRBV3-1; clone size: few; D gene: NA; J gene: TRBJ1-2
CDR3 DNA: TGCGCCAGCAGCTTAAGGGAGGAGTCCGGGGCCAAAAACATTCAGTACTTC; CDR3 protein: CASSLREESGAKNIQYF; V gene: TRBV5-1; clone size: NA; D gene: NA; J gene: TRBJ2-4
CDR3 DNA: TGTGCCAGCAGCTCAAACTCCGGGACAGGGGTCTACGAGCAGTACTTC; CDR3 protein: CASSSNSGTGVYEQYF; V gene: TRBV7-9; clone size: few; D gene: TRBD1; J gene: TRBJ2-7
CDR3 DNA: TGTGCCAGCAGTTTTGGGACTACCCCCTACGAGCAGTACTTC; CDR3 protein: CASSFGTTPYEQYF; V gene: TRBV12-3/TRBV12-4; clone size: few; D gene: TRBD2; J gene: TRBJ2-7
CDR3 DNA: TGTGCCTGGAGCGGGACGGGTTCCTACGAGCAGTACTTC; CDR3 protein: CAWSGTGSYEQYF; V gene: TRBV30; clone size: many; D gene: NA; J gene: TRBJ2-7
CDR3 DNA: TGTGCCAGCAGTCCTGGGAATTACGAGCAGTTCTTC; CDR3 protein: CASSPGNYEQFF; V gene: TRBV7-9; clone size: NA; D gene: NA; J gene: TRBJ2-1
CDR3 DNA: TGTGCCAGCATTGACGCACTAGGGTCGAGTTCCGAGCAGTACTTC; CDR3 protein: CASIDALGSSSEQYF; V gene: TRBV2; clone size: many; D gene: NA; J gene: TRBJ2-7
CDR3 DNA: TGCGCCAGCAGTTCACCGGGACGAAGGAACAATGAGCAGTTCTTC; CDR3 protein: CASSSPGRRNNEQFF; V gene: TRBV5-1; clone size: few; D gene: NA; J gene: TRBJ2-1
CDR3 DNA: TGCAGCGTTGGGGAGAGGGGCGCTCAAGAGACCCAGTACTTC; CDR3 protein: CSVGERGAQETQYF; V gene: TRBV29-1; clone size: many; D gene: NA; J gene: TRBJ2-5
CDR3 DNA: TGTGCCAGCAGAGGACAGCGGGAGCCCCAGCATTTT; CDR3 protein: CASRGQREPQHF; V gene: TRBV6-6; clone size: NA; D gene: NA; J gene: TRBJ1-5
CDR3 DNA: TGCAGTGGGGCAGAGGCAGGGGTTGAAAAACTGTTTTTT; CDR3 protein: CSGAEAGVEKLFF; V gene: TRBV20-1; clone size: few; D gene: NA; J gene: TRBJ1-4
CDR3 DNA: TGTGCCAGCAGAGTGAGACGAGATACGCAGTATTTT; CDR3 protein: CASRVRRDTQYF; V gene: TRBV12-3/TRBV12-4; clone size: NA; D gene: NA; J gene: TRBJ2-3
CDR3 DNA: TGTGCCAGCAGTGTTAGCGTAAGCACAGATACGCAGTATTTT; CDR3 protein: CASSVSVSTDTQYF; V gene: TRBV6-5; clone size: NA; D gene: NA; J gene: TRBJ2-3
CDR3 DNA: TGTGCCATCACCAACGGACAGGGGGCTTGCACCTTC; CDR3 protein: CAITNGQGACTF; V gene: TRBV10-3; clone size: NA; D gene: TRBD1; J gene: TRBJ1-2
CDR3 DNA: TGTGCCAGCAGTTACTCAGCGAGGAACACTGAAGCTTTCTTT; CDR3 protein: CASSYSARNTEAFF; V gene: TRBV6-5; clone size: NA; D gene: NA; J gene: TRBJ1-1
CDR3 DNA: TGTGCCAGCAGCTCCAGGGGAGTCACCTACGAGCAGTACTTC; CDR3 protein: CASSSRGVTYEQYF; V gene: TRBV28; clone size: many; D gene: NA; J gene: TRBJ2-7
CDR3 DNA: TGTGCCATCTTTGATAACTACGAGCAGTACTTC; CDR3 protein: CAIFDNYEQYF; V gene: TRBV10-3; clone size: many; D gene: NA; J gene: TRBJ2-7
CDR3 DNA: TGTGCCAGCAGCGTCGATCTAGCGGGCCTTGAGCAGTTCTTC; CDR3 protein: CASSVDLAGLEQFF; V gene: TRBV9; clone size: NA; D gene: TRBD2; J gene: TRBJ2-1
CDR3 DNA: TGCAGTGCTAGCAAGGGAGGGGGGCCCACAGATACGCAGTATTTT; CDR3 protein: CSASKGGGPTDTQYF; V gene: TRBV20-1; clone size: NA; D gene: NA; J gene: TRBJ2-3
CDR3 DNA: TGCAGCGCCCTGAGGGGAGAAGGTGAGCAGTTCTTC; CDR3 protein: CSALRGEGEQFF; V gene: TRBV29-1; clone size: NA; D gene: NA; J gene: TRBJ2-1
CDR3 DNA: TGCGCCAGCAGCCCCACGGTCGGGCTAGCGGGAGAGTCGAACACCGGGGAGCTGTTTTTT; CDR3 protein: CASSPTVGLAGESNTGELFF; V gene: TRBV5-1; clone size: few; D gene: TRBD2; J gene: TRBJ2-2
CDR3 DNA: TGCGCCAGCAACTCACGGGGACAAGATTGCGACGAGCAGTACTTC; CDR3 protein: CASNSRGQDCDEQYF; V gene: TRBV5-1; clone size: NA; D gene: NA; J gene: TRBJ2-7
CDR3 DNA: TGTGCCAGCAGCTTATATGATACGCAGTATTTT; CDR3 protein: CASSLYDTQYF; V gene: TRBV7-9; clone size: many; D gene: NA; J gene: TRBJ2-3
CDR3 DNA: TGTGCCATCGGGGAGGGCCGCTCGAACACTGAAGCTTTCTTT; CDR3 protein: CAIGEGRSNTEAFF; V gene: TRBV10-3; clone size: NA; D gene: NA; J gene: TRBJ1-1
CDR3 DNA: TGCGCCAGCAAGAAAGGTACCACAGATACGCAGTATTTT; CDR3 protein: CASKKGTTDTQYF; V gene: TRBV5-1; clone size: NA; D gene: NA; J gene: TRBJ2-3
CDR3 DNA: TGTGCCAGCAGCCGACAGGGGTCTAGCTCCTACGAGCAGTACTTC; CDR3 protein: CASSRQGSSSYEQYF; V gene: TRBV12-3/TRBV12-4; clone size: many; D gene: TRBD1; J gene: TRBJ2-7
CDR3 DNA: TGTGCCAGCAGCCTCGGCGGGGGGGTCGAGCAGTACTTC; CDR3 protein: CASSLGGGVEQYF; V gene: TRBV7-2; clone size: NA; D gene: TRBD2; J gene: TRBJ2-7
CDR3 DNA: TGCGCCAGCAGCCAAGTCAGGGGTCTTGGTGGGGCCAACGTCCTGACTTTC; CDR3 protein: CASSQVRGLGGANVLTF; V gene: TRBV4-1; clone size: many; D gene: NA; J gene: TRBJ2-6
CDR3 DNA: TGTGCCAGCAGTTTTCGGACTAGCGGGAGCAACGAGCAGTACTTC; CDR3 protein: CASSFRTSGSNEQYF; V gene: TRBV12-3/TRBV12-4; clone size: many; D gene: TRBD2; J gene: TRBJ2-7
CDR3 DNA: TGTGCCTGGAGTGTATCCACAGGGGTCGGTGAGCAGTTCTTC; CDR3 protein: CAWSVSTGVGEQFF; V gene: TRBV30; clone size: few; D gene: TRBD1; J gene: TRBJ2-1
CDR3 DNA: TGTGCCAGCAGTTGGCGTCGCGGAATGACCTACGAGCAGTACTTC; CDR3 protein: CASSWRRGMTYEQYF; V gene: TRBV6-2/TRBV6-3; clone size: many; D gene: NA; J gene: TRBJ2-7
CDR3 DNA: TGTGCCAGTAGTATGCTTATGAAGGGGGAGCAGTTCTTC; CDR3 protein: CASSMLMKGEQFF; V gene: TRBV19; clone size: NA; D gene: NA; J gene: TRBJ2-1
CDR3 DNA: TGTGCCAGCAGCCAGAACAGTTTCTTAGCTTTGAATGAGCAGTTCTTC; CDR3 protein: CASSQNSFLALNEQFF; V gene: TRBV7-8; clone size: few; D gene: NA; J gene: TRBJ2-1
CDR3 DNA: TGTGCCATCAGTGAGTCGCCGGGACAGGGTAATGAGCAGTTCTTC; CDR3 protein: CAISESPGQGNEQFF; V gene: TRBV10-3; clone size: NA; D gene: TRBD1; J gene: TRBJ2-1
CDR3 DNA: TGTGCCAGCAGCTTAATCGGGAGTCCCTACAATGAGCAGTTCTTC; CDR3 protein: CASSLIGSPYNEQFF; V gene: TRBV5-5; clone size: many; D gene: NA; J gene: TRBJ2-1
CDR3 DNA: TGTGCCAGCAGCCCCCGTTCAGGTGACCAAGAGACCCAGTACTTC; CDR3 protein: CASSPRSGDQETQYF; V gene: TRBV3-1; clone size: few; D gene: NA; J gene: TRBJ2-5
CDR3 DNA: TGCGCCAGCAGCTTGCCCAGGGCTGGGGCCAACGCCCGGACTTTC; CDR3 protein: CASSLPRAGANARTF; V gene: TRBV5-1; clone size: NA; D gene: NA; J gene: TRBJ2-6
CDR3 DNA: TGTGCCAGCAGCCCAGGACGGACAGCGGGCTACACCTTC; CDR3 protein: CASSPGRTAGYTF; V gene: TRBV2; clone size: few; D gene: NA; J gene: TRBJ1-2
CDR3 DNA: TGTGCCAGCAGTTACGGACTAGTAAACACCGGGGAGCTGTTTTTT; CDR3 protein: CASSYGLVNTGELFF; V gene: TRBV6-6; clone size: few; D gene: TRBD2; J gene: TRBJ2-2
CDR3 DNA: TGCAGTGCTAGAGATCATCGACTAGGTTTCTACGAGCAGTACTTC; CDR3 protein: CSARDHRLGFYEQYF; V gene: TRBV20-1; clone size: NA; D gene: NA; J gene: TRBJ2-7
CDR3 DNA: TGTGCCAGCACTCCCGGTCGGGGGCGGGCTGAAGCTTTCTTT; CDR3 protein: CASTPGRGRAEAFF; V gene: TRBV6-5; clone size: many; D gene: NA; J gene: TRBJ1-1